The 28 T cell receptor beta chains listed next were all sequenced from one sample in a study of OX40 agonist ivuxolimab in advanced cancers. Method: immunoSEQ multiplex PCR; TCRdb's copy keeps in-frame clones and lacks some. The profile shows fewer than 55,000 clones, more than 85% of them singletons. This specimen was CD4+ or CD8+ T cells sorted from blood, taken in a trial of the OX40 agonist ivuxolimab. The receptors were sampled from an adult with an advanced solid tumor such as melanoma, head and neck, liver or kidney cancer.

The V call is TRBV6-5, the J call TRBJ2-7; possibly TRBD1 for D (7 bases). V gave up 8 bases and J gave up 2 bases, with 16 bases separating them. The V gene's germline CDR1 is MNHEY and CDR2 SVGAGI. CDR3 length equals 14 residues. CDR3: CASCDRDLPYEQYF. The CDR3 DNA reads as TGTGCCAGCTGTGACAGGGACTTACCCTACGAGCAGTACTTC.

This clone came up once. The CDR3 region has the DNA TGTGCCAGCAGCCGCCGCGGACAGGGGTCGAACGAGCAGTACTTC. Protein: CASSRRGQGSNEQYF. This chain connects TRBV6-5 to TRBJ2-7, with 9 positions matching TRBD1. The CDR3 length is 15 residues. The V and J ends lost 6 bases and 5 bases, in that order; junction bases with no gene match: 11. Germline V gives CDR1 MNHEY, CDR2 SVGAGI.

This sequence joins TRBV5-6 and TRBJ2-1; the D call may be TRBD1 or TRBD2 (6 bases each). Per germline, CDR1 SGHDT and CDR2 YYEEEE. CDR3 length: 14 amino acids. V lost 2 bases to trimming and J lost 3 bases, with 9 bases between them. The CDR3 DNA sequence: TGTGCCAGCAGCTTTGGAGGGGGCTACAATGAGCAGTTCTTC. It is translated as CASSFGGGYNEQFF.

This chain links TRBV29-1 with TRBJ2-5, with D possibly matching TRBD1 (7 bases). Trimming shortened V by 6 bases and J by 5 bases, and 13 bases separated the two germline ends. Germline V gene data show CDR1 as SQVTM and CDR2 as ANQGSEA. The CDR3 is made up of 12 amino acids. The CDR3 bases are TGCAGCGTCGAACAGGGGAGGGAGACCCAGTACTTC. It codes for CSVEQGRETQYF. Looking up the rest from reference TRBV29-1 and TRBJ2-5 gives the full variable domain: SAVISQKPSRDICQRGTSLTIQCQVDSQVTMMFWYRQQPGQSLTLIATANQGSEATYESGFVIDKFPISRPNLTFSTLTVSNMSPEDSSIYLCSVEQGRETQYFGPGTRLLVL.

This chain's CDR3 is CASSYSMSYEQYF. The CDR3 DNA follows: TGTGCCAGCAGTTACTCGATGAGCTACGAGCAGTACTTC. The V gene is TRBV6-6, the J gene TRBJ2-7; D unresolved. The germline V and J ends were trimmed by 0 bases and 3 bases, with 6 bases remaining between them. The CDR3 extends over 13 amino acids. Germline assignment: CDR1 MNHNY and CDR2 SVGAGI (reference sequence).

V gene TRBV12-2 combines with J gene TRBJ2-7; the table's D call TRBD2 went unverified against the DNA. TRBV12-2 is marked as a pseudogene. This CDR3 is built from 16 residues. The CDR3 is CASRLRGPELSYEQYF. The DNA for the CDR3 is TGTGCAAGTCGCTTACGAGGGCCAGAGCTCTCCTACGAGCAGTACTTC.

CDR3 region: CAWSSGARSYEQYF. CDR3 DNA: TGTGCCTGGAGTTCGGGGGCTCGCTCCTACGAGCAGTACTTC. The chain combines TRBV30 with TRBJ2-7; either TRBD1 or TRBD2 may supply D (6 bases each). Trimming left V 2 bases short and J 0 bases short, with 11 bases between. Germline V gene lookup returns CDR1 GTSNPN and CDR2 SVGIG (reference sequence). The CDR3 runs 14 residues.

This clone was detected a few times. The chain employs TRBV19 and TRBJ2-2; D unclear. V was pared by 8 bases and J by 5 bases, with 12 bases between. CDR1 and CDR2 (germline): LNHDA, SQIVND (reference sequence). The CDR3 is 13 residues long. The CDR3 spells CASGFLVTGELFF. The CDR3 nucleotides read TGTGCCAGTGGATTCCTAGTAACCGGGGAGCTGTTTTTT.

This chain links TRBV10-3 with TRBJ1-3, with 7 bases fitting TRBD1. The V gene end was trimmed by 9 bases and the J gene end by 8 bases; junction bases not matched to a gene: 19. CDR3 size: 16 residues. CDR1 ENHRY and CDR2 SYGVKD come from the germline V gene. This CDR3 reads CAMTAGTVGIADTIYF. The DNA for the CDR3 is TGTGCCATGACGGCCGGGACAGTCGGGATCGCGGACACCATATATTTT.

The chain joins TRBV4-2 to TRBJ2-1; 9 positions agree with TRBD2. Trimming took 0 bases from V and 5 from J; bases not matched to a gene: 8. CDR1 LGHNA and CDR2 YNFKEQ come from the germline V gene. The CDR3 extends over 17 amino acids. This chain's CDR3 is CASSQDWRGGHHNEQFF. The CDR3, as DNA: TGTGCCAGCAGCCAAGATTGGCGGGGGGGCCACCACAATGAGCAGTTCTTC.

The chain employs TRBV13 and TRBJ2-2; possibly TRBD1 for D (6 bases). The ends were cut back, 7 bases at V and 7 bases at J, with 13 bases in the middle. In germline, CDR1 is PRHDT, CDR2 FYEKMQ (reference sequence). CDR3 size: 13 residues. The CDR3 sequence: CASTETGLGELFF. CDR3 coding DNA: TGTGCCAGCACCGAGACAGGTCTCGGGGAGCTGTTTTTT.

For this clone: One junction end disagrees with the germline gene, perhaps due to a read error. The chain recombines TRBV7-7 with TRBJ2-5; 10 bases line up with TRBD2. Per the germline V gene, CDR1 is SSHAT and CDR2 is FNYEAQ (reference sequence). The CDR3 sequence is 15 residues long. CDR3 nucleotides: TGTGCTAGCAGCTCCGTAGCGGGGGGCCAAGAGACCCAGTACTTC. It translates to CASSSVAGGQETQYF.

This clone was recorded only once. V gene TRBV18 combines with J gene TRBJ1-5; unclear D gene. Germline V gives CDR1 KGHSH, CDR2 LQKENI. The CDR3 runs to 15 residues. The V and J ends lost 2 bases and 0 bases respectively, with 8 bases between them. The CDR3 DNA follows: TGTGCCAGCTCACCAGGCCGCTATAGCAATCAGCCCCAGCATTTT. Protein sequence: CASSPGRYSNQPQHF.

DNA of the CDR3: TGTGCCAGCAGTTTAGGTCAAGGGGGGAGTGACGAGCAGTACTTC. Protein sequence: CASSLGQGGSDEQYF. The chain couples TRBV27 to TRBJ2-7; D is tentatively TRBD1 or TRBD2 (6 bases each). Between the trimmed V and J ends, which lost 2 bases and 5 bases, there was a span of 16 bases. The CDR3 sequence is 15 residues long. Per the germline V gene, CDR1 is MNHEY and CDR2 is SMNVEV (reference sequence).

V gene TRBV14 combines with J gene TRBJ1-4; D gene ambiguous. Germline V gene lookup returns CDR1 SGHDN and CDR2 FVKESK. The CDR3 extends over 15 amino acids. Deletions cut 0 bases from V and 7 bases from J, with 12 bases between. The CDR3 protein is CASSQDSNAGEKLFF. DNA for the CDR3: TGTGCCAGCAGCCAAGATTCGAACGCCGGTGAAAAACTGTTTTTT.

The genes are TRBV2 and TRBJ2-5; D is possibly TRBD2 (7 bases). In germline, CDR1 is SNHLY, CDR2 FYNNEI. This CDR3 contains 14 residues. The V and J ends lost 6 bases and 1 base respectively, with 12 bases between them. CDR3 loop: CASRNRGAQETQYF. The CDR3 DNA follows: TGTGCCAGCAGAAACCGGGGGGCCCAAGAGACCCAGTACTTC. The full variable domain, rest sourced from reference TRBV2 and TRBJ2-5, is EPEVTQTPSHQVTQMGQEVILRCVPISNHLYFYWYRQILGQKVEFLVSFYNNEISEKSEIFDDQFSVERPDGSNFTLKIRSTKLEDSAMYFCASRNRGAQETQYFGPGTRLLVL.

The chain joins TRBV15 to TRBJ1-1; no definite D call. This CDR3 is 15 amino acids long. V lost 1 base and J lost 3, with 12 bases in between. Germline V gene sequence: CDR1 LNHNV, CDR2 YYDKDF (reference sequence). The CDR3 region is CATSRVDGRDTEAFF. The CDR3, as DNA: TGTGCCACCAGCAGAGTGGACGGTCGGGACACTGAAGCTTTCTTT.

The chain recombines TRBV6-5 with TRBJ1-4; D is possibly TRBD1 (5 bases). The CDR3 is made up of 14 amino acids. Trimming took 7 bases from V and 7 from J, leaving 16 bases between them. The germline CDR1 and CDR2 sequences are MNHEY and SVGAGI. The CDR3 coding sequence is TGTGCCAGCAATATCAGGGAAAGGAGTGAAAAACTGTTTTTT. Its protein product is CASNIRERSEKLFF.

The chain is built from TRBV6-6 and TRBJ1-2, with 7 bases that match TRBD1. V lost 5 bases, J lost 0 bases, and 6 bases stayed unmatched. CDR1 MNHNY and CDR2 SVGAGI come from the germline V gene (reference sequence). This CDR3 has 15 amino acids. CDR3 sequence reads: CASSTQTGTNYGYTF. The CDR3 bases are TGTGCCAGCAGTACCCAGACAGGGACTAACTATGGCTACACCTTC.

This rearrangement joins TRBV4-3 to TRBJ1-5, with D tentatively TRBD1 (6 bases). The germline gives CDR1 LGHNA, CDR2 YSLEER. The CDR3 runs 16 residues. The V end was cut by 0 bases, the J end by 0 bases, with 9 bases between. The CDR3 here is CASSQDWTDSNQPQHF. CDR3 coding DNA: TGCGCCAGCAGCCAAGATTGGACAGATAGCAATCAGCCCCAGCATTTT.

The chain joins TRBV19 to TRBJ2-1; D is ambiguous. In germline, CDR1 is LNHDA, CDR2 SQIVND (reference sequence). CDR3 length equals 12 residues. V dropped 5 bases and J dropped 8 bases, with 10 bases sitting between them. The DNA for the CDR3 is TGTGCCAGTAGTTTGGCCGGGCATGAGCAGTTCTTC. Translation gives CASSLAGHEQFF.

The chain carries TRBV6-5 and TRBJ2-1, with unresolved D. The germline V and J ends were trimmed by 0 bases and 8 bases, with 5 bases remaining between them. The length of the CDR3 is 12 residues. Germline V gives CDR1 MNHEY, CDR2 SVGAGI. Here the CDR3 reads CASSYSGHEQFF. The CDR3, as DNA: TGTGCCAGCAGTTACTCGGGCCATGAGCAGTTCTTC.

This clone occurred a few times. The rearrangement joins TRBV7-9 to TRBJ2-7; D unclear. This CDR3 region has 15 residues. Germline V gene data show CDR1 as SEHNR and CDR2 as FQNEAQ (reference sequence). V was clipped by 3 bases and J by 0 bases, with 12 bases between them. The CDR3 sequence: CASSLGKASSYEQYF. The CDR3 coding sequence is TGTGCCAGCAGCTTGGGGAAGGCTAGCTCCTACGAGCAGTACTTC.

V usage is TRBV27 and J usage is TRBJ1-2; 7 positions match TRBD1. Unmatched junction bases numbered 3, after V lost 5 bases and J lost 3 bases. The CDR3 consists of 13 residues. Germline lookup yields CDR1 MNHEY and CDR2 SMNVEV (reference sequence). The CDR3 spells CASSQTGYYGYTF. Here the CDR3 DNA reads TGTGCCAGCAGTCAGACAGGGTACTATGGCTACACCTTC.

V and J are TRBV6-1 and TRBJ2-7, with D unresolved. The germline V and J ends were trimmed by 2 bases and 7 bases, with 9 bases remaining between them. The CDR3 runs to 12 residues. Germline assignment: CDR1 MNHNS and CDR2 SASEGT. The CDR3 is CASSETGGEQYF. The DNA of the CDR3 is TGTGCCAGCAGTGAAACCGGTGGGGAGCAGTACTTC.

This clone was seen a single time. V gene TRBV27 combines with J gene TRBJ1-2; D possibly corresponds to TRBD1 (6 bases). The ends were cut back, 8 bases at V and 6 bases at J, with 22 bases in the middle. The CDR3 length is 15 residues. Germline loops: CDR1 MNHEY, CDR2 SMNVEV (reference sequence). The CDR3 loop reads CASSNRDTLFHGYTF. For the CDR3, the DNA is TGTGCCAGCTCCAACCGGGACACACTGTTCCATGGCTACACCTTC.

The chain recombines TRBV19 with TRBJ1-5; D is unresolved. The germline V and J ends were trimmed by 7 bases and 4 bases, with 14 bases remaining between them. CDR3 length: 14 residues. Germline CDR1 and CDR2: LNHDA and SQIVND (reference sequence). The CDR3 here is CASTPNRVNQPQHF. The CDR3, as DNA: TGTGCCAGTACCCCGAACCGGGTTAATCAGCCCCAGCATTTT.

The chain is built from TRBV7-9 and TRBJ1-2, with D maybe TRBD1 (6 bases). Germline loops: CDR1 SEHNR, CDR2 FQNEAQ (reference sequence). The length of the CDR3 is 15 residues. V was trimmed by 0 bases and J by 6 bases, leaving 14 bases between them. DNA of the CDR3: TGTGCCAGCAGCTTAGCGACGGGGGGCCTCGATGGCTACACCTTC. Its protein is CASSLATGGLDGYTF. Looking up the rest from reference TRBV7-9 and TRBJ1-2 gives the full variable domain: DTGVSQNPRHKITKRGQNVTFRCDPISEHNRLYWYRQTLGQGPEFLTYFQNEAQLEKSRLLSDRFSAERPKGSFSTLEIQRTEQGDSAMYLCASSLATGGLDGYTFGSGTRLTVV.